This entry describes one T cell receptor beta chain. Its antigen is not known. Germline lookup yields CDR1 MDHEN and CDR2 SYDVKM. The V gene lost 3 bases and the J gene lost 2 bases, with 5 bases spanning the gap. The length of the CDR3 is 12 residues. Assay: immunoSEQ multiplex PCR; the TCRdb copy retains only in-frame clones and omits some. The sample has tens of thousands of clones, around 92% seen once; the top ten hold 0.65% to 0.7%. This sample was included in a study of cytomegalovirus exposure and HLA in healthy donors. Findings and caveats of the study: In vitro testing confirmed a few CMV-associated chains as specific for CMV antigens.

Source material: PBMCs. The rearrangement joins TRBV28 to TRBJ2-7; D perhaps matches TRBD2 (5 bases). This clonotype originated in a young man in good health and CMV-seronegative. The CDR3 here is CASSFGAYEQYF. CDR3 nucleotide sequence: TGTGCCAGCAGTTTCGGGGCCTACGAGCAGTACTTC.